The 2 T cell receptor beta chains below were found in one sample sequenced in a study of human T cells and chemical hapten exposure (dated by TCRdb to about 2021). This specimen's time point label, interpreted: healthy volunteer bleed at 6 weeks. Total RNA was isolated from unfractionated whole blood collected in Tempus Blood RNA tubes. The library relied on RACE. Sequencing took place on a NextSeq 500. TCRdb trimmed the raw reads at Q25, called clones with MiXCR and kept productive beta chains. Entries that share a CDR3 protein sequence are merged under the most common genes and DNA. The sample contains roughly 80,000 distinct CDR3 sequences, about 8.6% of them found a single time. The leading ten clones occupy 1.7% of the sample. Input material: whole blood. The source of these receptors is a female donor in good health. Some clones in this sample may be carry-over from other donors' samples.

The chain is built from TRBV2 and TRBJ1-1; maybe TRBD1 (5 bases). The CDR3 is made up of 14 amino acids. Looked up from germline, CDR1 is SNHLY and CDR2 is FYNNEI. V lost 2 bases and J lost 5, with 12 bases in between. The CDR3 DNA sequence: TGTGCCAGCAGTGAACAGGGAGGAAGGACTGAAGCTTTCTTT. Protein product: CASSEQGGRTEAFF.

The chain carries TRBV18 and TRBJ2-2; D ambiguous. Germline assignment: CDR1 KGHSH and CDR2 LQKENI. The CDR3 is 16 amino acids. V was trimmed by 3 bases and J by 2 bases, leaving 13 bases between them. The CDR3 coding sequence is TGTGCCAGCTCACCGCGTATACTTCCTAACACCGGGGAGCTGTTTTTT. This sequence encodes CASSPRILPNTGELFF.